A single sample is the source of the 24 T cell receptor beta chains below, sequenced in a study of CD8 T cells in Susac syndrome. cDNA came from roughly 0.53 to 1 ug RNA primed by random hexamers. One entry per CDR3 protein, called by TCRdb with MiXCR from the immunoSEQ multiplex PCR reads. Here the sample spans about 160,000 distinct CDR3 sequences, roughly 95% being singletons. What was sequenced was CD4+ T cells from PBMCs. The receptors here all came from a human donor with Susac syndrome.

Here the CDR3 reads CASSHLGANVLTF. The CDR3 coding sequence is TGCGCCAGCAGCCATCTTGGGGCCAACGTCCTGACTTTC. The chain joins TRBV4-3 to TRBJ2-6; D is uncertain. The germline gives CDR1 LGHNA, CDR2 YSLEER. CDR3 length: 13 amino acids. Between the trimmed V and J ends, which lost 3 bases and 3 bases, there was a span of 3 bases.

The V call is TRBV9, the J call TRBJ2-3, with D perhaps matching TRBD1 or TRBD2 (6 bases each). Germline CDR1 reads SGDLS; CDR2 reads YYNGEE. Trimming pared 3 bases from V and 0 bases from J, leaving 14 bases between. The CDR3 sequence is 16 residues long. The CDR3 DNA reads TGTGCCAGCAGCGCTGGGAGGACAGTTAGCACAGATACGCAGTATTTT. It encodes CASSAGRTVSTDTQYF. Full variable domain (outside the CDR3, taken from reference TRBV9 and TRBJ2-3): DSGVTQTPKHLITATGQRVTLRCSPRSGDLSVYWYQQSLDQGLQFLIQYYNGEERAKGNILERFSAQQFPDLHSELNLSSLELGDSALYFCASSAGRTVSTDTQYFGPGTRLTVL.

For the CDR3, the DNA is TGCGCCAGCGGAATGGATCCAGGGACCTATGGCTACACCTTC. Translating it yields CASGMDPGTYGYTF. The chain uses TRBV5-1 and TRBJ1-2; D is possibly TRBD1 (5 bases). Trimming removed 7 bases from V and 4 bases from J, with 17 bases in between. Germline CDR1 and CDR2: SGHRS and YFSETQ. The CDR3 extends over 14 amino acids.

V usage is TRBV27 and J usage is TRBJ1-1, with D uncertain. The V gene's germline CDR1 is MNHEY and CDR2 SMNVEV (reference sequence). This CDR3 has 13 amino acids. Trimming pared 6 bases from V and 5 bases from J, leaving 13 bases between. The CDR3 bases are TGTGCCAGCAGCGTCAACGGGAGGACTGAAGCTTTCTTT. It is translated as CASSVNGRTEAFF.

The CDR3 loop is CASKGQRVYGYTF. The CDR3 DNA sequence: TGTGCCAGCAAGGGACAAAGAGTTTATGGCTACACCTTC. This chain uses TRBV2 with TRBJ1-2; TRBD1 is a possible D gene (6 bases). V gave up 7 bases and J gave up 5 bases, with 14 bases separating them. CDR1 SNHLY and CDR2 FYNNEI come from the germline V gene. The CDR3 runs to 13 residues. The full variable domain, rest sourced from reference TRBV2 and TRBJ1-2, is EPEVTQTPSHQVTQMGQEVILRCVPISNHLYFYWYRQILGQKVEFLVSFYNNEISEKSEIFDDQFSVERPDGSNFTLKIRSTKLEDSAMYFCASKGQRVYGYTFGSGTRLTVV.

Note on this clonotype: A read error may produce the germline difference seen at one junction end. This chain connects TRBV18 to TRBJ2-4; D unclear. The CDR3 is 15 amino acids. Germline V lookup: CDR1 KGHSH, CDR2 LQKENI. The DNA of the CDR3 is TGTGCCAGCTCACCATCACAGTCCCAATGGAACAGTCAGTACTTC. Translated, it gives CASSPSQSQWNSQYF.

The chain joins TRBV29-1 to TRBJ1-1; the D gene is possibly TRBD1 (5 bases). The CDR3 is 15 amino acids. Germline loops: CDR1 SQVTM, CDR2 ANQGSEA. The germline V and J ends were trimmed by 7 bases and 1 base, with 19 bases remaining between them. In nucleotides, the CDR3 is TGCAGCGGAGAGAATTGGGGCGCGGGGAACACTGAAGCTTTCTTT. Protein: CSGENWGAGNTEAFF.

This chain links TRBV7-2 with TRBJ2-3, with TRBD1 matching 7 bases. Germline CDR1 SGHTA, CDR2 FQGNSA. The V gene end was trimmed by 5 bases and the J gene end by 13 bases; junction bases not matched to a gene: 6. This CDR3 comprises 11 residues. As DNA, the CDR3 is TGTGCCAGCAGCCCTGGACAGGCGAAGTATTTT. Protein product: CASSPGQAKYF.

V gene TRBV25-1 combines with J gene TRBJ2-1; 8 nucleotides agree with TRBD2. The CDR3 is made up of 15 amino acids. Germline lookup yields CDR1 MGHDK and CDR2 SYGVNS. Unmatched junction bases numbered 10, after V lost 8 bases and J lost 4 bases. The CDR3 loop reads CASGGEAGVYNEQFF. For the CDR3, the DNA is TGTGCCAGCGGTGGAGAAGCGGGAGTGTACAATGAGCAGTTCTTC.

The chain joins TRBV7-9 to TRBJ1-4, with a tentative D call TRBD1 (5 bases). Germline CDR1 and CDR2: SEHNR and FQNEAQ (reference sequence). The CDR3 runs 16 residues. V lost 0 bases to trimming and J lost 6 bases, with 14 bases between them. The CDR3 DNA is TGTGCCAGCAGCTTAGCGCGGGAAGGGGCCTATGAAAAACTGTTTTTT. Its protein product is CASSLAREGAYEKLFF.

A single count supports this clonotype. The chain recombines TRBV4-1 with TRBJ2-3, with 12 nucleotides matching TRBD2. The junction had 12 bases not matched to a gene; V was cut back by 0 bases and J by 5 bases. The CDR3 covers 19 residues. The germline CDR1 and CDR2 sequences are MGHRA and YSYEKL. The CDR3 DNA reads as TGCGCCAGCAGCCAAGATTGGGCGGCCACTAGCGGGGGGAAAGATACGCAGTATTTT. Translation: CASSQDWAATSGGKDTQYF.

This clonotype was seen just once. This chain joins TRBV11-2 and TRBJ1-2; 7 nucleotides align to TRBD1. The CDR3 runs 13 residues. Trimming cost V 3 bases and J 4 bases; bases outside gene matches: 2. Looked up from germline, CDR1 is SGHAT and CDR2 is FQNNGV. For the CDR3, the DNA is TGTGCCAGCAGCTTCGACAGGGTCTATGGCTACACCTTC. It specifies CASSFDRVYGYTF. The whole variable domain, remainder taken from reference TRBV11-2 and TRBJ1-2, is EAGVAQSPRYKIIEKRQSVAFWCNPISGHATLYWYQQILGQGPKLLIQFQNNGVVDDSQLPKDRFSAERLKGVDSTLKIQPAKLEDSAVYLCASSFDRVYGYTFGSGTRLTVV.

V and J are TRBV12-3 or TRBV12-4 and TRBJ1-5, with D maybe TRBD1 (5 bases). V lost 4 bases and J 9 bases, leaving 19 bases between the germline ends. The CDR3 has 15 residues. DNA of the CDR3: TGTGCCAGCAGTTACACCGGGCGAGGGGCTCGGCCCCAGCATTTT. It yields the protein CASSYTGRGARPQHF.

The chain joins TRBV2 to TRBJ2-5, with a tentative D call TRBD2 (5 bases). Per germline, CDR1 SNHLY and CDR2 FYNNEI. CDR3 length: 11 residues. The V gene lost 7 bases and the J gene lost 4 bases, with 7 bases spanning the gap. The CDR3 DNA sequence: TGTGCCAGCATCGAGGGAGAGACCCAGTACTTC. Its protein product is CASIEGETQYF.

The chain joins TRBV10-3 to TRBJ1-2; D unresolved. Germline V gives CDR1 ENHRY, CDR2 SYGVKD. Trimming took 3 bases from V and 5 from J, leaving 13 bases between them. The length of the CDR3 is 14 residues. The CDR3 sequence: CAISEAGPHYGYTF. In nucleotides, the CDR3 is TGTGCCATCAGTGAAGCGGGTCCGCATTATGGCTACACCTTC.

This chain uses TRBV6-5 with TRBJ1-5; TRBD1 agrees at 9 bases. Germline lookup yields CDR1 MNHEY and CDR2 SVGAGI. This CDR3 contains 15 residues. Losses at the gene ends were 2 bases for V and 5 bases for J; bases not matched to a gene: 4. The CDR3 loop is CASSYTWTGDQPQHF. The CDR3 DNA reads as TGTGCCAGCAGTTACACGTGGACAGGGGATCAGCCCCAGCATTTT.

This clonotype was detected only once. This chain connects TRBV11-1 to TRBJ2-3; TRBD2 aligns across 8 bases. The germline V gene encodes CDR1 SGHAT and CDR2 FQDESV (reference sequence). There are 15 residues in the CDR3. V dropped 5 bases and J dropped 5; count of bases not matched to a gene: 9. As DNA, the CDR3 is TGTGCCAGCAGCCAGCAGGCAGCGGGGGAAGATACGCAGTATTTT. Encoded protein: CASSQQAAGEDTQYF.

J is TRBJ2-5 and V is TRBV5-4; D call uncertain. The CDR3 is 14 amino acids. Germline V gene lookup returns CDR1 SGHNT and CDR2 YYREEE (reference sequence). V was clipped by 3 bases and J by 7 bases, with 16 bases between them. The CDR3 is CASSSSPWSGTQYF. CDR3 in DNA: TGTGCCAGCAGCTCGTCCCCGTGGTCCGGGACCCAGTACTTC.

V usage is TRBV5-6 and J usage is TRBJ2-5; a possible D gene is TRBD2 (5 bases). CDR1 and CDR2 from the germline V gene are SGHDT and YYEEEE. Trimming cost V 3 bases and J 0 bases, with 12 bases left between them. This CDR3 is built from 15 residues. CDR3 nucleotide sequence: TGTGCCAGCAGCTCAATAGCGCTGAACCAAGAGACCCAGTACTTC. This translates into CASSSIALNQETQYF.

The chain uses TRBV7-2 and TRBJ2-7, with a weak D call TRBD2 (5 bases). V was cut by 4 bases and J by 2 bases, with 12 bases left in between. CDR3 length equals 14 residues. Germline assignment: CDR1 SGHTA and CDR2 FQGNSA. DNA of the CDR3: TGTGCCAGCAGCTATTCGGCGGGTCCCTACGAGCAGTACTTC. Translating it yields CASSYSAGPYEQYF. The full variable domain, with the rest looked up from reference TRBV7-2 and TRBJ2-7, is GAGVSQSPSNKVTEKGKDVELRCDPISGHTALYWYRQSLGQGLEFLIYFQGNSAPDKSGLPSDRFSAERTGGSVSTLTIQRTQQEDSAVYLCASSYSAGPYEQYFGPGTRLTVT.

V gene TRBV18 combines with J gene TRBJ2-7; tentative D call: TRBD2 (6 bases). Germline V lookup: CDR1 KGHSH, CDR2 LQKENI. The CDR3 length is 15 residues. V shed 2 bases and J shed 3 bases, with 14 bases lying between them. The CDR3 sequence is CASSPRGLTIYEQYF. The CDR3 region has the DNA TGTGCCAGCTCACCAAGGGGACTTACCATCTACGAGCAGTACTTC. Combining the CDR3 with reference TRBV18 and TRBJ2-7 gives the whole variable domain NAGVMQNPRHLVRRRGQEARLRCSPMKGHSHVYWYRQLPEEGLKFMVYLQKENIIDESGMPKERFSAEFPKEGPSILRIQQVVRGDSAAYFCASSPRGLTIYEQYFGPGTRLTVT.

This sequence joins TRBV2 and TRBJ2-1, with D perhaps matching TRBD1 (6 bases). The CDR3 covers 13 residues. Per germline, CDR1 SNHLY and CDR2 FYNNEI. The V end lost 7 bases, the J end lost 6 bases, and 13 bases lay between the germline ends. CDR3 nucleotide sequence: TGTGCCAGCAAGGACAGCCCTATCAATGAGCAGTTCTTC. Amino acid sequence: CASKDSPINEQFF.

The CDR3 coding sequence is TGTGCCAGCAGTCCCCTCGGCAGTTCATTCTACGAGCAGTACGTC. Protein: CASSPLGSSFYEQYV. The chain employs TRBV28 and TRBJ2-7, with D unclear. CDR1 and CDR2 (germline): MDHEN, SYDVKM. With 5 bases removed from V and 3 bases from J, the gap between germline ends came to 17 bases. This CDR3 has 15 amino acids.

The V and J genes are TRBV10-3 and TRBJ2-1; 14 bases are shared with TRBD2. There are 16 residues in the CDR3. Germline V CDR1 and CDR2: ENHRY, SYGVKD. The J segment lost 2 bases and the V segment lost 6 bases, leaving 3 bases of the junction unmatched. Written as DNA, the CDR3 is TGTGCCATCAGGGGGACTAGCGGGGGTACCTACAATGAGCAGTTCTTC. Translating gives CAIRGTSGGTYNEQFF.